These T cell receptor beta chains were read from a single sample in a study of T cell responses to AZD1222 COVID-19 vaccine. Sequenced by immunoSEQ multiplex PCR; TCRdb stores in-frame clones only, minus some. The sample records approximately 130,000 clones, about 94% being singletons. The sequences come from peripheral blood, collected on day 0 of AZD1222 vaccination. Every receptor here comes from an adult in good health. CDR3s include the opening cysteine and the closing phenylalanine or tryptophan. The D gene is left open where the match is weak. Size is omitted from some rows. Given values are once, few, many or a class for expanded clones.

d_call	v_call	clone_size	j_call	cdr3_aa	cdr3_nt
.	TRBV4-1	.	TRBJ1-2	CASSQVGGGDGYTF	TGCGCCAGCAGCCAAGTCGGGGGAGGGGATGGCTACACCTTC
.	TRBV12-5	.	TRBJ2-1	CASGEGARSYNEQFF	TGTGCTAGTGGGGAGGGGGCCCGATCCTACAATGAGCAGTTCTTC
.	TRBV29-1	.	TRBJ1-2	CSVPRDYGYTF	TGCAGCGTTCCCCGGGACTATGGCTACACCTTC
.	TRBV3-1/TRBV3-2	.	TRBJ1-3	CASNLNRGNTIYF	TGTGCCAGCAACCTAAACAGGGGAAACACCATATATTTT
.	TRBV5-4	.	TRBJ1-1	CASSLRSGTEAFF	TGTGCCAGCAGCTTGAGGTCGGGCACTGAAGCTTTCTTT
TRBD1	TRBV6-1	.	TRBJ1-1	CASSEYYYRGGTEAFF	TGTGCCAGCAGTGAATATTATTACAGGGGCGGTACTGAAGCTTTCTTT
.	TRBV5-1	.	TRBJ2-3	CASRAGTSTDTQYF	TGCGCCAGCAGGGCAGGGACTAGCACAGATACGCAGTATTTT
.	TRBV6-5	.	TRBJ1-3	CASSYSNSGNTIYF	TGTGCCAGCAGTTACTCCAACTCTGGAAACACCATATATTTT
.	TRBV3-1/TRBV3-2	once	TRBJ1-1	CASSQGGGAFF	TGTGCCAGCAGCCAAGGCGGGGGAGCTTTCTTT
.	TRBV5-6	.	TRBJ1-1	CASSFGSRDLEAFF	TGTGCCAGCAGCTTCGGATCGAGGGACCTCGAAGCTTTCTTT
.	TRBV7-8	.	TRBJ1-2	CASSFENYGYTF	TGTGCCAGCAGCTTTGAGAACTATGGCTACACCTTC
.	TRBV7-9	.	TRBJ2-1	CASSFGNRARYNEQFF	TGTGCCAGCAGCTTTGGTAATCGGGCCAGATACAATGAGCAGTTCTTC
TRBD1	TRBV10-3	.	TRBJ1-2	CAISGTGRGYTF	TGTGCCATCAGTGGGACAGGCCGGGGCTACACCTTC
.	TRBV6-5	.	TRBJ1-1	CASQGYTEAFF	TGTGCCAGCCAGGGTTATACTGAAGCTTTCTTT
TRBD1	TRBV30	.	TRBJ1-1	CAWIGQGAENTEAFF	TGTGCCTGGATCGGACAGGGGGCCGAAAACACTGAAGCTTTCTTT
TRBD1	TRBV6-6	.	TRBJ1-2	CASSYSETGVEGGYTF	TGTGCCAGCAGTTACTCCGAGACAGGGGTTGAGGGTGGCTACACCTTC
.	TRBV19	.	TRBJ1-5	CASSKEGPNQPQHF	TGTGCCAGTAGTAAAGAGGGACCGAATCAGCCCCAGCATTTT
TRBD1	TRBV4-1	.	TRBJ1-5	CASSRTDRGLQPQHF	TGCGCCAGCAGCCGCACCGACAGGGGGCTTCAGCCCCAGCATTTT
.	TRBV10-3	.	TRBJ1-4	CAISESKGHSNEKLFF	TGTGCCATCAGTGAGTCAAAGGGACACTCCAATGAAAAACTGTTTTTT
.	TRBV18	.	TRBJ1-2	CASSPPMGVNYGYTF	TGTGCCAGCTCACCACCGATGGGGGTAAACTATGGCTACACCTTC
.	TRBV29-1	.	TRBJ1-1	CSVERKLDTEAFF	TGCAGCGTTGAAAGAAAACTGGACACTGAAGCTTTCTTT
TRBD1	TRBV11-3	.	TRBJ2-1	CASSPDRGSNEQFF	TGTGCCAGCAGCCCGGACAGGGGATCCAATGAGCAGTTCTTC